This T cell receptor (beta chain) was documented in a study of T cells in Graves' hyperthyroidism and ophthalmopathy. TCR beta CDR3 region amplification was performed from RNA transcripts. In the first-round RT-PCR of the TCR CDR3, the HTBI primer set was used. One entry per CDR3 protein results from TCRdb running MiXCR on the multiplex PCR reads. This table has under 300,000 distinct CDR3 sequences, approximately 15% appearing once. This clonotype came up many times. Aged 18 to 65, the patients had hyperthyroidism that was newly diagnosed and had lasted under 2 months. The sequence was obtained from a woman aged 35 to 49 with Graves' hyperthyroidism that later progressed to Graves' ophthalmopathy. Sequencing was carried out using blood.

CDR3 protein: CASSLTLGGGEQFF. CDR3 DNA sequence: TGTGCCAGCAGTTTAACACTGGGGGGGGGTGAGCAGTTCTTC. This chain connects TRBV12-3 or TRBV12-4 to TRBJ2-1; 7 nucleotides match TRBD2. With V trimmed by 2 bases and J by 9 bases, 7 bases remained unmatched. This CDR3 comprises 14 residues.